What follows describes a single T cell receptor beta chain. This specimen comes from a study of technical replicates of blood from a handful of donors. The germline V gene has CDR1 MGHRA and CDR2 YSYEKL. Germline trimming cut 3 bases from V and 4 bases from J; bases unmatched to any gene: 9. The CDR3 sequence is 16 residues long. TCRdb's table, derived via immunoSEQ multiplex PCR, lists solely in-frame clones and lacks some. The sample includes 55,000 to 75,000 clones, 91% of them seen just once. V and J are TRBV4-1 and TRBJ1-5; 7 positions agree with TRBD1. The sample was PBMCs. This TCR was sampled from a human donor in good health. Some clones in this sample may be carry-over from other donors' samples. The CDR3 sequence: CASSQDRDRKNQPQHF. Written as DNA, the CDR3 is TGCGCCAGCAGCCAGGACCGGGACAGAAAAAATCAGCCCCAGCATTTT.